The present TCR beta chain was sequenced within a study of blood T cell repertoires in COVID-19. The wider study: Material from acute and convalescent COVID-19 was sourced from the United States, Italy and Spain. From T cells, B-cell-depleted T cells, or PBMCs came the material, which was cDNA or gDNA.

The germline V gene encodes CDR1 WNHNN and CDR2 SYGVQD (reference sequence). The length of the CDR3 is 13 residues. V gave up 2 bases and J gave up 2 bases, with 7 bases separating them. Authors' processing steps: Researchers report that nucleated cell counts were estimated from reference gene primer amplification. Sequencing used immunoSEQ multiplex PCR; TCRdb keeps in-frame clones, though not all of them. Clone size and the V and J calls come from that table; the DNA yielded D and trimming. The sample lists about 150,000 clones, about 89% occurring once. This TCR came from a man at least 80 years old with acute or convalescent COVID-19. Sequenced sample: peripheral blood. V is TRBV10-1 and J is TRBJ2-7; weak D call: TRBD1 (6 bases). CDR3 amino acids: CASSENRAYEQYF. CDR3 coding DNA: TGCGCCAGCAGTGAGAACAGGGCCTACGAGCAGTACTTC.